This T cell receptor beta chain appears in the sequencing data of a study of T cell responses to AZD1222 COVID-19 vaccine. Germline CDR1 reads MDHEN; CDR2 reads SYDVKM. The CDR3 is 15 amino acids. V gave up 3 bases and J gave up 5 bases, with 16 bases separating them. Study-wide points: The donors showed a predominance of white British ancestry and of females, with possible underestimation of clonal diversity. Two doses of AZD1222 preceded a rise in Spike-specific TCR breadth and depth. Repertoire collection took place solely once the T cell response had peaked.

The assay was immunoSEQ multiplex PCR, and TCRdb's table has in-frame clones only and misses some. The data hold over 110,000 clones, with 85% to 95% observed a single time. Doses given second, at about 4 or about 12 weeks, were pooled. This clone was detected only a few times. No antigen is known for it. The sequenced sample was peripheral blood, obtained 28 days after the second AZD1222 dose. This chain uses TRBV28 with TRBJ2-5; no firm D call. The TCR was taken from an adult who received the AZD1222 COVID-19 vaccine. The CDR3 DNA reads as TGTGCCAGCAGTTTTATAGGCCCCGGGCTGGAGACCCAGTACTTC. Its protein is CASSFIGPGLETQYF.